The entry below describes one T cell receptor beta chain. Based on its abundance in the sample, this clonotype is medium-sized (0.01 to 0.1%). The antigen this receptor binds is unknown. Base qualities are not recorded, but no much larger clone differs from it by a single base. TCR repertoires were profiled from CD4+ T cells obtained by bronchoalveolar lavage. TCRdb records Illumina MiSeq as the sequencer. The raw public reads went through TCRdb reprocessing: fastp at Q25, MiXCR clone calling, in-frame beta chains kept. All rows with the same CDR3 protein become a single entry with the most common DNA and genes. The sample table lists more than 450 distinct CDR3 sequences, more than 30% of them with a count of one. Over 15% of the sample rests with the top ten. This sample is drawn from a study of lung T cells in sarcoidosis with Löfgren's syndrome (dated by TCRdb to about 2017). For context, the study as a whole: Sarcoidosis was characterized as a granulomatous, predominantly pulmonary disease marked by accumulation of CD4+ T cells in bronchoalveolar lavage fluid. The repertoire analyses were focused on Lofgren's syndrome patients. Study-wide conclusions, independent of this receptor: The study only suggested recognition of a sarcoidosis-associated antigen, and the antigen remained putative and unidentified.

This clonotype originated in a human donor with sarcoidosis (Löfgren's syndrome or another form), or a control subject (not recorded which). Sequencing was performed on CD4+ T cells from bronchoalveolar lavage.

The nucleotide sequence is TGTGCCAGCAGTATAGAATCAAGGGTAGGGGGCAATCAGCCCCAGCATTTT. Its protein reads: CASSIESRVGGNQPQHF. Here the chain combines TRBV12-3 or TRBV12-4 and TRBJ1-5; TRBD1 is possibly the D segment (5 matching bases). Its CDR3 holds 17 amino acids, cysteine through phenylalanine. Just the 51-base CDR3 DNA is kept, in frame starting at base 1. V loses 5 bases, J loses 2 bases, and the germline ends lie 19 bases apart.